The source of this T cell receptor beta chain is a study of T-cell memory formation after mild COVID-19. V was trimmed by 1 base and J by 5 bases, leaving 14 bases between them. CDR3 length: 15 residues. This clonotype was recorded at least ten times. cDNA libraries for TCR alpha and TCR beta, carrying sample barcodes and UMIs, came from 5'RACE with constant-segment primers. TCRdb analysed the 5' RACE reads with MiXCR anew, one entry per CDR3 protein. This table has 540,000 or so distinct CDR3 sequences, just over 20% appearing once. This sequence joins TRBV12-3 or TRBV12-4 and TRBJ1-1; the D gene is possibly TRBD1 (6 bases). This TCR was recovered from an adult woman who had mild COVID-19 (a few samples of this study predate the infection). Cell type and time point are not known. Sequenced input: PBMCs or a T cell subset sorted from them (not recorded which). The CDR3 is CASSLEQGYSTEAFF. The CDR3, as DNA: TGTGCCAGCAGTTTAGAGCAGGGGTATTCGACTGAAGCTTTCTTT.